This is a list of T cell receptor beta chains from one sample in a study of blood T cell repertoires in COVID-19. Profiling relied on immunoSEQ multiplex PCR, and the TCRdb table lists in-frame clones only, not all of them. Seen here are approximately 170,000 clones, roughly 84% observed once, and the top ten hold roughly 8%. The sample consisted of PBMCs or T cells enriched from blood (not recorded which). These receptor sequences come from a woman between 45 and 65 years old who had recovered from COVID-19. Both conserved end residues are part of each CDR3. The order of the fields is V gene, J gene, D gene, clone size, CDR3 DNA, CDR3 protein. The D gene is left open where the match is weak. Clone size is not always given. Where it is, it says once, few, many or a class for expanded clones.

TRBV18,TRBJ1-4,.,.,TGTGCCAGCTCACCGCAACGGGGTGGCGGTGAAAAACTGTTTTTT,CASSPQRGGGEKLFF
TRBV3-1/TRBV3-2,TRBJ1-1,TRBD1,.,TGTGCCAGCAGACGACAGGGGATGGGGAACACTGAAGCTTTCTTT,CASRRQGMGNTEAFF
TRBV21-1,TRBJ1-5,.,.,TGTGCCAGCAGCGCCCACCGCTGCAGGGATTTCCAGCCCCAGCATTTT,CASSAHRCRDFQPQHF
TRBV4-1,TRBJ2-5,.,once,TGCGCCAGCAGCCAAGTAACGGGTCCAAAAGAGACCCAGTACTTC,CASSQVTGPKETQYF
TRBV7-2,TRBJ2-7,.,.,TGTGCCAGCAGCTTAGGGGCACTTCCTCCCTACGAGCAGTACTTC,CASSLGALPPYEQYF
TRBV6-2/TRBV6-3,TRBJ2-5,.,.,TGTGCCAGCAGTTACCGCGCCCTTGGAGCGGAAGAGACCCAGTACTTC,CASSYRALGAEETQYF
TRBV29-1,TRBJ2-2,.,.,TGCAGCGTTGAGGGTGCAGGGATGAACACCGGGGAGCTGTTTTTT,CSVEGAGMNTGELFF
TRBV3-1/TRBV3-2,TRBJ2-5,TRBD2,.,TGTCCCCGCACCCACGGGCGGGGGGGGCAGACCCAGTACTTC,CPRTHGRGGQTQYF
TRBV27,TRBJ1-1,.,.,TGTGCCAGCAGTTTACCAGGACAGTCCACTGAAGCTTTCTTT,CASSLPGQSTEAFF
TRBV6-2/TRBV6-3,TRBJ1-1,.,.,TGTGCCAGCAGCTCACAATTGAACACTGAAGCTTTCTTT,CASSSQLNTEAFF
TRBV6-2/TRBV6-3,TRBJ1-1,TRBD1,.,TGTGCCAGCAGTTACTCCCGGGACAGGGAAGGCACTGAAGCTTTCTTT,CASSYSRDREGTEAFF
TRBV6-4,TRBJ2-1,TRBD2,.,TGTGCCAGCTCTTCGGGACTAGTCGGCAATGAGCAGTTCTTC,CASSSGLVGNEQFF
TRBV7-9,TRBJ2-2,.,.,TGTGCCAGCAGCTTCGGGGAGGCCGGGGAGCTGTTTTTT,CASSFGEAGELFF
TRBV5-1,TRBJ1-1,.,once,TGCGCCAGCAGCTTGGTAAGCCGGGGCACTGAAGCTTTCTTT,CASSLVSRGTEAFF
TRBV7-2,TRBJ1-2,.,.,TGTGCCAGCAGCTTAGGTGGACGACCGGGGGTGGATGGCTACACCTTC,CASSLGGRPGVDGYTF
TRBV19,TRBJ1-6,.,.,TGTGCCAGTAGCGGCAGGGTTAGTTTTGGTTCACCCCTCCACTTT,CASSGRVSFGSPLHF
TRBV9,TRBJ1-4,.,.,TGTGCCAGCAGCGGCAGGGGCGAAAAACTGTTTTTT,CASSGRGEKLFF
TRBV7-3,TRBJ1-6,.,.,TGTGCCAGCAGCCGTAGACAGAATGATAATTCACCCCTCCACTTT,CASSRRQNDNSPLHF
TRBV3-1/TRBV3-2,TRBJ2-4,TRBD2,.,TGTGCCAGCAGCCGGACGACGGGGGGGGAAAACATTCAGTACTTC,CASSRTTGGENIQYF